One sample yielded the 30 T cell receptor beta chains listed below, sequenced in a study of CD8+ T cells in alopecia areata. As the sequencing template, cDNA was produced by extracting RNA and reverse transcribing it. Libraries were prepared by immunoSEQ multiplex PCR; TCRdb keeps only in-frame clonotypes and omits some of them. The data contain some 170,000 clones, around 64% of them singletons. This material consisted of CD8+ T cells sorted from blood, taken at week 0. These receptors originate from a human donor with alopecia areata.

The genes are TRBV20-1 and TRBJ2-5; D call uncertain. CDR1 is DFQATT and CDR2 is SNEGSKA in the germline V gene (reference sequence). The CDR3 covers 8 residues. Deletions cut 6 bases from V and 10 bases from J, with 6 bases between. The CDR3 DNA follows: TGCAGTGCCAGTGACCAGTACTTC. It codes for CSASDQYF.

The V and J genes are TRBV13 and TRBJ2-3; D is unclear. Per the germline V gene, CDR1 is PRHDT and CDR2 is FYEKMQ (reference sequence). V was cut by 5 bases and J by 9 bases, with 15 bases left in between. CDR3 length equals 13 residues. The CDR3 sequence: CASSLWTSMTQYF. The DNA for the CDR3 is TGTGCCAGCAGCCTGTGGACGTCAATGACGCAGTATTTT.

This chain joins TRBV30 and TRBJ2-3; the D is unclear. CDR1 GTSNPN and CDR2 SVGIG come from the germline V gene (reference sequence). Deletions cut 0 bases from V and 7 bases from J, with 5 bases between. The CDR3 sequence is 11 residues long. CDR3 residues: CAWSVRYTQYF. For the CDR3, the DNA is TGTGCCTGGAGTGTAAGGTATACGCAGTATTTT.

CDR3 protein: CASGREGRPLHF. The CDR3 nucleotides read TGTGCCAGCGGAAGAGAAGGTCGGCCCCTCCACTTT. The rearrangement links TRBV27 to TRBJ1-6; no clear D gene. This CDR3 region has 12 residues. The germline V gene encodes CDR1 MNHEY and CDR2 SMNVEV (reference sequence). V dropped 8 bases and J dropped 13 bases, with 15 bases sitting between them.

CDR3 bases: TGTGCCAGCAGTCAGGGAGGTACTAATGAGCAGTTCTTC. Translated, it gives CASSQGGTNEQFF. The V and J genes are TRBV27 and TRBJ2-1; a possible D gene is TRBD2 (6 bases). Per germline, CDR1 MNHEY and CDR2 SMNVEV (reference sequence). V was clipped by 5 bases and J by 7 bases, with 12 bases between them. CDR3 length equals 13 residues.

The rearrangement links TRBV27 to TRBJ2-1; 8 nucleotides align to TRBD2. The CDR3 totals 14 residues. Looked up from germline, CDR1 is MNHEY and CDR2 is SMNVEV (reference sequence). The ends lost 7 bases at V and 7 bases at J; junction bases unmatched: 9. CDR3 DNA: TGTGCCAGCACAGCGGGGGCCGCGCGAAATGAGCAGTTCTTC. Translation: CASTAGAARNEQFF.

The chain joins TRBV5-1 to TRBJ2-7, with D perhaps matching TRBD2 (5 bases). Germline V gene data show CDR1 as SGHRS and CDR2 as YFSETQ. The CDR3 spans 13 residues. The V gene lost 4 bases and the J gene lost 4 bases, with 12 bases spanning the gap. CDR3 protein: CASSHGRTYEQYF. Written as DNA, the CDR3 is TGCGCCAGCAGCCATGGACGGACTTACGAGCAGTACTTC.

V gene TRBV19 combines with J gene TRBJ1-1, with 7 bases fitting TRBD1. This CDR3 is built from 17 residues. CDR1 is LNHDA, CDR2 SQIVND, per germline (reference sequence). Germline trimming cut 3 bases from V and 1 base from J; bases unmatched to any gene: 11. The CDR3 DNA sequence: TGTGCCAGTAGTATTAGGGCCAGACAGGGATCGAACACTGAAGCTTTCTTT. It is translated as CASSIRARQGSNTEAFF.

The chain links TRBV10-3 to TRBJ2-7; TRBD1 might be the D (6 bases). Germline CDR1 ENHRY, CDR2 SYGVKD. The CDR3 consists of 13 residues. The germline V and J ends were trimmed by 6 bases and 6 bases, with 15 bases remaining between them. CDR3 in amino acids: CAIRGATAGEQYF. CDR3 DNA: TGTGCCATCAGGGGGGCCACGGCGGGCGAGCAGTACTTC.

This clone was counted between two and nine times. The chain combines TRBV27 with TRBJ1-2, with D uncertain. Trimming removed 3 bases from V and 4 bases from J, with 18 bases in between. The CDR3 runs 16 residues. Germline CDR1 is MNHEY and CDR2 is SMNVEV (reference sequence). The CDR3: CASSLGLGGGIYGYTF. The CDR3 DNA follows: TGTGCCAGCAGTTTGGGATTAGGCGGTGGGATCTATGGCTACACCTTC.

The gene calls are TRBV25-1 and TRBJ1-2; the D is unclear. The V end was cut by 5 bases, the J end by 3 bases, with 19 bases between. The CDR3 is 16 residues long. Germline V gene data show CDR1 as MGHDK and CDR2 as SYGVNS. This chain's CDR3 is CASSLGGEALYYGYTF. CDR3 DNA: TGTGCCAGCAGTCTTGGCGGAGAAGCCCTTTACTATGGCTACACCTTC.

The chain carries TRBV29-1 and TRBJ1-1; the match to TRBD1 covers 12 bases. Germline-derived CDR1 and CDR2 are SQVTM and ANQGSEA. The CDR3 is 18 residues long. Germline trimming cut 3 bases from V and 3 bases from J; bases unmatched to any gene: 14. The DNA of the CDR3 is TGCAGCGTTGAGCGGTGGGTGGGACAGGGGGCGTCGGACACTGAAGCTTTCTTT. Amino acids: CSVERWVGQGASDTEAFF.

The rearrangement uses TRBV7-9 and TRBJ1-5; D remains ambiguous. Germline CDR1 is SEHNR and CDR2 is FQNEAQ (reference sequence). With 1 base removed from V and 4 bases from J, the gap between germline ends came to 8 bases. The CDR3 extends over 14 amino acids. The CDR3 sequence is CASSLDAGNQPQHF. The CDR3 bases are TGTGCCAGCAGCTTAGATGCAGGTAATCAGCCCCAGCATTTT.

This clone was counted a few times. The gene calls are TRBV5-1 and TRBJ2-1; D gene ambiguous. V lost 1 base, J lost 7 bases, and 6 bases lay in between. CDR1 is SGHRS, CDR2 YFSETQ, per germline. The CDR3 spans 12 residues. The CDR3 DNA is TGCGCCAGCAGCTTGTCCCCTAATGAGCAGTTCTTC. This codes for CASSLSPNEQFF. Full variable domain (missing parts from reference TRBV5-1 and TRBJ2-1): KAGVTQTPRYLIKTRGQQVTLSCSPISGHRSVSWYQQTPGQGLQFLFEYFSETQRNKGNFPGRFSGRQFSNSRSEMNVSTLELGDSALYLCASSLSPNEQFFGPGTRLTVL.

The rearrangement uses TRBV30 and TRBJ1-2; no reliable D call. Germline V gives CDR1 GTSNPN, CDR2 SVGIG (reference sequence). The CDR3 is 13 residues long. The germline V and J ends were trimmed by 4 bases and 8 bases, with 17 bases remaining between them. The CDR3 nucleotides are TGTGCCTGGAAATGGGAGATAAGGAGAGGCTACACCTTC. It encodes CAWKWEIRRGYTF. Together with reference TRBV30 and TRBJ1-2, the CDR3 gives the full variable domain: SQTIHQWPATLVQPVGSPLSLECTVEGTSNPNLYWYRQAAGRGLQLLFYSVGIGQISSEVPQNLSASRPQDRQFILSSKKLLLSDSGFYLCAWKWEIRRGYTFGSGTRLTVV.

The chain joins TRBV2 to TRBJ1-5; a possible D gene is TRBD1 (5 bases). Germline-derived CDR1 and CDR2 are SNHLY and FYNNEI. CDR3 length equals 15 residues. Trimming shortened V by 5 bases and J by 4 bases, and 15 bases separated the two germline ends. This CDR3 reads CASSYSWDGNQPQHF. CDR3 bases: TGTGCCAGCAGTTACAGTTGGGACGGGAATCAGCCCCAGCATTTT.

The rearrangement joins TRBV27 to TRBJ2-7; D is unclear. CDR1 is MNHEY, CDR2 SMNVEV, per germline (reference sequence). Trimming took 0 bases from V and 1 from J, leaving 7 bases between them. The CDR3 has 14 amino acids. CDR3 in DNA: TGTGCCAGCAGTTTATCCGTCCGGTCCTACGAGCAGTACTTC. It codes for CASSLSVRSYEQYF.

The rearrangement links TRBV18 to TRBJ1-1, with 10 bases fitting TRBD1. This CDR3 contains 12 residues. Germline lookup yields CDR1 KGHSH and CDR2 LQKENI. J lost 8 bases, V lost 6 bases, and 3 bases had no gene match. CDR3 bases: TGTGCCAGCTCGCAGGACAGGGGGGAAGCTTTCTTT. Translation gives CASSQDRGEAFF.

This clone was observed a few times. V is TRBV4-1 and J is TRBJ2-7; D perhaps matches TRBD1 (5 bases). Germline V gene lookup returns CDR1 MGHRA and CDR2 YSYEKL. Trimming cost V 2 bases and J 7 bases, with 18 bases left between them. This CDR3 spans 15 amino acids. The CDR3 DNA is TGCGCCAGCAGCCAAACGCCTTCTCAGGGTCAAGAGCAGTACTTC. Translated: CASSQTPSQGQEQYF.

J is TRBJ2-7 and V is TRBV30; D is undetermined. The CDR3 is made up of 13 amino acids. Deletions cut 0 bases from V and 12 bases from J, with 18 bases between. CDR1 GTSNPN and CDR2 SVGIG come from the germline V gene (reference sequence). The DNA for the CDR3 is TGTGCCTGGAGTGTAGGACCCCCCTTCGACGCGTACTTC. Translation: CAWSVGPPFDAYF.

This chain connects TRBV15 to TRBJ2-2; TRBD1 matches at 12 bases. The CDR3 extends over 17 amino acids. Germline V gene lookup returns CDR1 LNHNV and CDR2 YYDKDF (reference sequence). The trim removed 6 bases at V and 5 bases at J, leaving 10 bases unmatched. In DNA form, the CDR3 reads TGTGCCACCAGTACCTCCGGGACAGGGGGCAAGACCGGGGAGCTGTTTTTT. Translated: CATSTSGTGGKTGELFF.

This clone is a singleton in its sample. The chain carries TRBV30 and TRBJ1-6; D is possibly TRBD1 (5 bases). Trimming left V 5 bases short and J 6 bases short, with 11 bases between. Looked up from germline, CDR1 is GTSNPN and CDR2 is SVGIG (reference sequence). The CDR3 contains 13 residues. The CDR3 reads CAWETASNSPLHF. As DNA, the CDR3 is TGTGCCTGGGAGACAGCTTCTAATTCACCCCTCCACTTT.

The chain is built from TRBV6-1 and TRBJ2-7, with 10 bases that match TRBD1. CDR3 length: 14 amino acids. The V gene's germline CDR1 is MNHNS and CDR2 SASEGT. With V trimmed by 6 bases and J by 3 bases, 5 bases remained unmatched. CDR3 sequence: CASRGTGVYYEQYF. The CDR3 DNA reads TGTGCCAGCAGGGGGACAGGGGTGTACTACGAGCAGTACTTC.

This clone was seen a few times. The chain has TRBV6-1 and TRBJ2-6; D unresolved. CDR3 length: 14 amino acids. The V end lost 7 bases, the J end lost 0 bases, and 7 bases lay between the germline ends. Germline V gene sequence: CDR1 MNHNS, CDR2 SASEGT. CDR3 residues: CASIDISGANVLTF. Written as DNA, the CDR3 is TGTGCCAGCATTGACATCTCTGGGGCCAACGTCCTGACTTTC.

CDR3 loop: CASSPEGSPSYEQYF. The CDR3, as DNA: TGTGCCAGCAGCCCAGAGGGCAGCCCCTCCTACGAGCAGTACTTC. The chain combines TRBV11-2 with TRBJ2-7, with D perhaps TRBD2 (5 bases). The CDR3 is made up of 15 amino acids. Trimming removed 5 bases at V and 0 bases at J, with 14 bases between. In germline, CDR1 is SGHAT, CDR2 FQNNGV.

The V call is TRBV29-1, the J call TRBJ2-5; a possible D gene is TRBD2 (7 bases). This CDR3 region has 14 residues. CDR1 and CDR2 from the germline V gene are SQVTM and ANQGSEA. Trimming removed 3 bases at V and 1 base at J, with 12 bases between. The CDR3 protein is CSVDGGGPQETQYF. The CDR3 DNA reads TGCAGCGTTGATGGGGGGGGCCCCCAAGAGACCCAGTACTTC.

The gene calls are TRBV6-1 and TRBJ1-2; no definite D call. This CDR3 spans 13 amino acids. Trimming stripped 4 bases from V and 4 bases from J, with 10 bases between. CDR1 MNHNS and CDR2 SASEGT come from the germline V gene. CDR3 protein: CASSGVSGYGYTF. Written as DNA, the CDR3 is TGTGCCAGCAGTGGGGTGAGTGGCTATGGCTACACCTTC.

The sample holds a few counts of this clone. This chain connects TRBV30 to TRBJ2-7; 11 nucleotides align to TRBD2. Looked up from germline, CDR1 is GTSNPN and CDR2 is SVGIG (reference sequence). CDR3 size: 14 residues. The V gene end was trimmed by 0 bases and the J gene end by 12 bases; junction bases not matched to a gene: 10. The CDR3 DNA sequence: TGTGCCTGGAGTGTACTGGGGCTAGCGGGGGGCGCGTACTTC. Translating it yields CAWSVLGLAGGAYF.

J is TRBJ2-7 and V is TRBV4-1; possible D gene TRBD1, 5 bases. The CDR3 contains 16 residues. Germline-derived CDR1 and CDR2 are MGHRA and YSYEKL. V was shortened by 0 bases and J by 0 bases, with 12 bases between the two germline ends. The CDR3 here is CASSQDLTADSYEQYF. The DNA of the CDR3 is TGCGCCAGCAGCCAAGACCTGACAGCCGACTCCTACGAGCAGTACTTC.

The genes are TRBV4-1 and TRBJ1-5; D remains unclear. Germline CDR1 reads MGHRA; CDR2 reads YSYEKL. The CDR3 extends over 16 amino acids. Trimming took off 2 bases at V and 0 bases at J, with 11 bases between the two ends. In DNA form, the CDR3 reads TGCGCCAGCAGCCAACTTACTCCTTATAGCAATCAGCCCCAGCATTTT. Its protein is CASSQLTPYSNQPQHF.